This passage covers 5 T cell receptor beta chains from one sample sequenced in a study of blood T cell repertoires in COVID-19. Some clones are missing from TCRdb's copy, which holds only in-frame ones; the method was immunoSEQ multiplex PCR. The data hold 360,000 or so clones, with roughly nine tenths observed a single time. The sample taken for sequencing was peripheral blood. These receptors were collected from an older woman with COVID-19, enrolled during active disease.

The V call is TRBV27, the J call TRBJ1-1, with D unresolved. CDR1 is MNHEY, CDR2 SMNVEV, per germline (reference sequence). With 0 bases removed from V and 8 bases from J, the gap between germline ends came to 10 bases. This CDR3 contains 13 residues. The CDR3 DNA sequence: TGTGCCAGCAGTTTATCGAGCACAGTGGAAGCTTTCTTT. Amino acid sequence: CASSLSSTVEAFF.

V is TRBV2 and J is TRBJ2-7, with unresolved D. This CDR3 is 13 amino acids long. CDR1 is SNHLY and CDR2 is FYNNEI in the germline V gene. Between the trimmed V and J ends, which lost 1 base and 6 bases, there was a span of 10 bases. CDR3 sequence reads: CASSEVRSGEQYF. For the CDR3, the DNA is TGTGCCAGCAGTGAAGTTCGGTCTGGCGAGCAGTACTTC.

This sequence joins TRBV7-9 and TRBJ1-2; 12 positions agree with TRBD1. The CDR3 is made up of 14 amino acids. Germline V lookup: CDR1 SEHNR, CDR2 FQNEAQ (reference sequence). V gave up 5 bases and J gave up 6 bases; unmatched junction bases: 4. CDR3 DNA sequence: TGTGCCAGCAGCCCGGGACAGGGGGCGGATGGCTACACCTTC. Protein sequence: CASSPGQGADGYTF. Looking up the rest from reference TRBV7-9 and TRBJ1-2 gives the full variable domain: DTGVSQNPRHKITKRGQNVTFRCDPISEHNRLYWYRQTLGQGPEFLTYFQNEAQLEKSRLLSDRFSAERPKGSFSTLEIQRTEQGDSAMYLCASSPGQGADGYTFGSGTRLTVV.

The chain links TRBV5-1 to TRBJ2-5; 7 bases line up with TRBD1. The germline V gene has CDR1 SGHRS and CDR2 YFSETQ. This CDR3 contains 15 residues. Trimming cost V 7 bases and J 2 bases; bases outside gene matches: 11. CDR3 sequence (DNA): TGCGCCAGCGAAAGAGCAGGGGGTACTCAAGAGACCCAGTACTTC. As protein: CASERAGGTQETQYF.

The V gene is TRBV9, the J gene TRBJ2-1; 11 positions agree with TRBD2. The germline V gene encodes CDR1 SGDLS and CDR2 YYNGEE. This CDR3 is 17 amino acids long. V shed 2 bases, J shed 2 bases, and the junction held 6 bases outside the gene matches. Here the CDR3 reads CASSVSGSGGAYNEQFF. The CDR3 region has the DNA TGTGCCAGCAGCGTGAGTGGTAGCGGGGGGGCCTACAATGAGCAGTTCTTC.